The 8 T cell receptor beta chains below all came from one sample that was sequenced in a study of spatial heterogeneity in lung cancer. Time point given: sample taken at primary tumor resection. Sequencing of whole RNA from tumor, nontumor lung or frozen PBMC involved no sorting. Using its own MiXCR run on the 5' RACE reads, TCRdb lists one record per CDR3 protein. The data contain 15,000 to 20,000 distinct CDR3 sequences, about a fifth of them singletons. The source material was PBMCs, sampled at surgery. These receptors originate from a female donor with early-stage non-small cell lung cancer.

V and J are TRBV29-1 and TRBJ2-7, with TRBD1 matching over 7 bases. The germline CDR1 and CDR2 sequences are SQVTM and ANQGSEA. J was trimmed by 5 bases and V by 5 bases; bases with no gene match: 9. This CDR3 is 13 amino acids long. CDR3 nucleotide sequence: TGCAGCGTTACCGGGACAGTAATGAACGAGCAGTACTTC. It encodes CSVTGTVMNEQYF.

Regarding this clonotype: A much larger clone lies one base from this, so it may be a read error. This sequence joins TRBV7-2 and TRBJ2-7; D uncertain. The CDR3 has 12 residues. Germline loops: CDR1 SGHTA, CDR2 FQGNSA. The CDR3 bases are TGTGCCAGCGGCTTTTGGGCGTCCGAGCAGTACTTC. Translated: CASGFWASEQYF.

This clonotype has at least ten counts. The rearrangement uses TRBV27 and TRBJ1-5; D might be TRBD1 (5 bases). Per germline, CDR1 MNHEY and CDR2 SMNVEV (reference sequence). The CDR3 is 16 amino acids. The ends were cut back, 2 bases at V and 0 bases at J, with 11 bases in the middle. CDR3 residues: CASSLRWRGSNQPQHF. Here the CDR3 DNA reads TGTGCCAGCAGTTTACGATGGAGGGGTAGCAATCAGCCCCAGCATTTT.

This clonotype was seen a handful of times. The chain carries TRBV11-2 and TRBJ2-5; D gene unclear. Trimming cost V 5 bases and J 5 bases, with 12 bases left between them. The CDR3 contains 13 residues. CDR1 SGHAT and CDR2 FQNNGV come from the germline V gene. CDR3 DNA: TGTGCCAGCAGCCCCACTGGGTGGGAGACCCAGTACTTC. Translated, it gives CASSPTGWETQYF.

This clonotype turned up a few times. The V and J genes are TRBV27 and TRBJ1-6; perhaps TRBD1 as D (5 bases). The CDR3 runs to 14 residues. The V end lost 2 bases, the J end lost 5 bases, and 7 bases lay between the germline ends. Germline lookup yields CDR1 MNHEY and CDR2 SMNVEV (reference sequence). The CDR3, as DNA: TGTGCCAGCAGTTTACAGGGAAATAATTCACCCCTCCACTTT. The encoded protein is CASSLQGNNSPLHF.

The gene calls are TRBV20-1 and TRBJ1-5; TRBD1 is a possible D gene (5 bases). V shed 6 bases and J shed 12 bases, with 21 bases lying between them. The CDR3 runs 13 residues. Germline-derived CDR1 and CDR2 are DFQATT and SNEGSKA (reference sequence). CDR3 region: CSAPGVHSQGQHF. The DNA for the CDR3 is TGCAGTGCGCCTGGGGTGCACTCCCAGGGCCAGCATTTT.

The V and J genes are TRBV9 and TRBJ2-3; D ambiguous. Germline loops: CDR1 SGDLS, CDR2 YYNGEE. The CDR3 is 14 residues long. The V end lost 0 bases, the J end lost 0 bases, and 5 bases lay between the germline ends. CDR3: CASSVEASTDTQYF. DNA for the CDR3: TGTGCCAGCAGCGTAGAGGCTAGCACAGATACGCAGTATTTT. Variable domain in full (rest from reference TRBV9 and TRBJ2-3): DSGVTQTPKHLITATGQRVTLRCSPRSGDLSVYWYQQSLDQGLQFLIQYYNGEERAKGNILERFSAQQFPDLHSELNLSSLELGDSALYFCASSVEASTDTQYFGPGTRLTVL.

This clonotype has at least ten counts. The chain is built from TRBV7-2 and TRBJ2-3; D unresolved. The CDR3 spans 13 residues. V was pared by 3 bases and J by 4 bases, with 8 bases between. Germline V gives CDR1 SGHTA, CDR2 FQGNSA. CDR3 in amino acids: CASSFNQADTQYF. CDR3 nucleotides: TGTGCCAGCAGCTTCAACCAAGCAGATACGCAGTATTTT.